This TCR beta chain was obtained from a study of Ad26.COV2.S vaccination and SARS-CoV-2 variants. CDR1 and CDR2 (germline): LNHDA, SQIVND (reference sequence). The CDR3 runs 14 residues. V was cut by 7 bases and J by 0 bases, with 9 bases left in between. Regarding treatment: about 20 received Ad26.COV2.S at low or high dose, single or two shots; 5 received placebo; per-sample allocation not given. On day 63 after the first injection, vaccine and placebo recipients gave samples. Profiling relied on immunoSEQ multiplex PCR, and the TCRdb table lists in-frame clones only, not all of them. The sample carries approximately 410,000 clones, 70% to 90% recorded once.

The source material was peripheral blood, sampled in a trial of Ad26.COV2.S vaccine versus placebo. The origin of this receptor is a person between 18 and 60 years old who received the Ad26.COV2.S COVID-19 vaccine or a placebo. The gene calls are TRBV19 and TRBJ1-4; a weak D match, TRBD1 (5 bases). As DNA, the CDR3 is TGTGCCAGTAAAACAGGTGCAACTAATGAAAAACTGTTTTTT. Residues: CASKTGATNEKLFF.